These 22 T cell receptor beta chains share one sample of origin, sequenced in a study of blood T cell repertoires in COVID-19. Data came from immunoSEQ multiplex PCR; TCRdb stores just in-frame clones and leaves some out. Among about 160,000 clones listed, 90% to 95% were seen once. Sequenced sample: peripheral blood. The receptors come from a woman between 45 and 65 years old with acute or convalescent COVID-19.

This chain connects TRBV2 to TRBJ1-3, with D possibly matching TRBD1 (5 bases). The CDR3 has 17 residues. CDR1 is SNHLY, CDR2 FYNNEI, per germline. Trimming cost V 4 bases and J 2 bases, with 18 bases left between them. The chain's CDR3 is CASSGGGPRQAGNTIYF. In nucleotides, the CDR3 is TGTGCCAGCAGTGGGGGGGGTCCCCGGCAGGCTGGAAACACCATATATTTT.

The chain uses TRBV19 and TRBJ1-2, with TRBD1 matching 11 bases. Trimming took 5 bases from V and 8 from J; bases not matched to a gene: 4. This CDR3 is 13 amino acids long. Looked up from germline, CDR1 is LNHDA and CDR2 is SQIVND (reference sequence). The CDR3 is CASSRRDRGGYTF. The DNA for the CDR3 is TGTGCCAGTAGTCGCCGGGACAGGGGGGGCTACACCTTC.

The CDR3 DNA is TGTGCCAGCAGCCAAGAAGTCAGATCCTACGAGCAGTACTTC. Translating gives CASSQEVRSYEQYF. This chain connects TRBV3-1 (or the pseudogene TRBV3-2) to TRBJ2-7; D unclear. This CDR3 has 14 amino acids. The V and J ends lost 0 bases and 1 base respectively, with 7 bases between them. Germline V lookup: CDR1 LGHDT, CDR2 YNNKEL (reference sequence).

The chain joins TRBV19 to TRBJ2-7; D unclear. Germline V gene lookup returns CDR1 LNHDA and CDR2 SQIVND (reference sequence). Trimming left V 2 bases short and J 2 bases short, with 7 bases between. The CDR3 consists of 13 residues. CDR3 DNA: TGTGCCAGTAGTATACGGTTAACCTACGAGCAGTACTTC. Translated: CASSIRLTYEQYF.

The chain is built from TRBV9 and TRBJ1-2; the match to TRBD1 covers 7 bases. V gave up 3 bases and J gave up 5 bases; unmatched junction bases: 7. This CDR3 is 14 amino acids long. CDR1 and CDR2 (germline): SGDLS, YYNGEE. CDR3 protein: CASSAGQAGYGYTF. In DNA, the CDR3 is TGTGCCAGCAGCGCAGGACAGGCGGGTTATGGCTACACCTTC.

J is TRBJ2-3 and V is TRBV28; 15 nucleotides agree with TRBD2. CDR1 is MDHEN, CDR2 SYDVKM, per germline. V was pared by 5 bases and J by 6 bases, with 9 bases of the junction left unmatched. The CDR3 is 17 residues long. This CDR3 reads CASSIPGLAGGGDTQYF. The CDR3, as DNA: TGTGCCAGCAGTATTCCGGGACTAGCGGGAGGAGGTGATACGCAGTATTTT.

The rearrangement uses TRBV29-1 and TRBJ1-1; D call uncertain. V was pared by 8 bases and J by 3 bases, with 16 bases between. This CDR3 spans 13 amino acids. Germline-derived CDR1 and CDR2 are SQVTM and ANQGSEA. CDR3 loop: CSLILGRDTEAFF. In DNA form, the CDR3 reads TGCAGCTTAATCCTAGGGAGGGACACTGAAGCTTTCTTT.

V is TRBV30 and J is TRBJ1-6; 9 bases agree with TRBD1. The V segment lost 1 base and the J segment 8 bases; nucleotides outside the gene matches: 9. Looked up from germline, CDR1 is GTSNPN and CDR2 is SVGIG (reference sequence). The CDR3 spans 16 residues. Here the CDR3 DNA reads TGTGCCTGGAGTGCCACAGGGGGCAACGTGTATTCACCCCTCCACTTT. Protein: CAWSATGGNVYSPLHF.

This chain's CDR3 is CASSWARRGETQYF. CDR3 sequence (DNA): TGTGCCAGCAGTTGGGCTCGCCGAGGGGAGACCCAGTACTTC. This chain links TRBV6-5 with TRBJ2-5; weak D call: TRBD2 (5 bases). Looked up from germline, CDR1 is MNHEY and CDR2 is SVGAGI. This CDR3 is built from 14 residues. Trimming left V 4 bases short and J 5 bases short, with 14 bases between.

The rearrangement joins TRBV7-8 to TRBJ1-4, with TRBD1 matching over 11 bases. Germline CDR1 reads SGHVS; CDR2 reads FQNEAQ. The CDR3 spans 15 residues. Losses at the gene ends were 5 bases for V and 8 bases for J; bases not matched to a gene: 7. The CDR3 DNA reads as TGTGCCAGCAGCCACCGGACAGGGGGCAGGGAAAAACTGTTTTTT. Translation: CASSHRTGGREKLFF.

The CDR3 region has the DNA TGTGCCATCAGTAAAACCCCGACAGGGATCGACTATGGCTACACCTTC. Translating gives CAISKTPTGIDYGYTF. V usage is TRBV10-3 and J usage is TRBJ1-2, with 7 bases lining up with TRBD1. This CDR3 is 16 amino acids long. CDR1 is ENHRY and CDR2 is SYGVKD in the germline V gene. V shed 5 bases and J 3 bases; nucleotides not matched to a gene: 12.

The V and J genes are TRBV11-1 and TRBJ2-2, with 7 bases matching TRBD2. Germline lookup yields CDR1 SGHAT and CDR2 FQDESV (reference sequence). J was trimmed by 6 bases and V by 6 bases; bases with no gene match: 4. The CDR3 covers 13 residues. The CDR3 DNA reads TGTGCCAGCAGGGCGGGAGCGGCCGGGGAGCTGTTTTTT. Translated, it gives CASRAGAAGELFF.

The chain uses TRBV9 and TRBJ1-2; D gene uncertain. V was pared by 4 bases and J by 2 bases, with 15 bases between. The CDR3 sequence is 15 residues long. Germline V gene lookup returns CDR1 SGDLS and CDR2 YYNGEE. CDR3 nucleotide sequence: TGTGCCAGCAGCCCCCGGATAGCAGAGAACTATGGCTACACCTTC. Translated: CASSPRIAENYGYTF.

The V call is TRBV5-6, the J call TRBJ1-2, with 7 positions matching TRBD1. V dropped 4 bases and J dropped 7; count of bases not matched to a gene: 13. The CDR3 contains 15 residues. CDR1 and CDR2 from the germline V gene are SGHDT and YYEEEE. The DNA for the CDR3 is TGTGCCAGCAGCCTATTAGGGGGCGGGGAAGCTGGCTACACCTTC. Its translation: CASSLLGGGEAGYTF.

This rearrangement joins TRBV20-1 to TRBJ2-5; 7 nucleotides match TRBD1. With 3 bases clipped from V and 4 bases from J, the junction kept 5 bases outside the gene matches. Germline CDR1 is DFQATT and CDR2 is SNEGSKA (reference sequence). This CDR3 contains 13 residues. The CDR3: CSASRGRTETQYF. The CDR3 bases are TGCAGTGCTAGTAGGGGGCGCACAGAGACCCAGTACTTC.

The table lists this clone with a few counts. The chain couples TRBV5-1 to TRBJ1-1, with 8 bases matching TRBD1. From germline, CDR1 is SGHRS and CDR2 YFSETQ. The CDR3 length is 16 residues. V lost 4 bases, J lost 5 bases, and 13 bases stayed unmatched. CDR3 sequence reads: CASSRMNQGAGTEAFF. As DNA, the CDR3 is TGCGCCAGCAGCCGTATGAATCAGGGGGCGGGAACTGAAGCTTTCTTT.

As DNA, the CDR3 is TGTGCCAGCAGCTTTACCCGCCGGGGACAGGGCGATCAGCCCCAGCATTTT. Encoded protein: CASSFTRRGQGDQPQHF. The V gene is TRBV7-3, the J gene TRBJ1-5; TRBD1 aligns across 9 bases. CDR3 size: 17 residues. V lost 3 bases to trimming and J lost 5 bases; unmatched junction nucleotides: 11. Germline-derived CDR1 and CDR2 are SGHTA and FQGTGA.

The chain couples TRBV11-3 to TRBJ1-1; D is undetermined. In germline, CDR1 is SGHNT, CDR2 YENEEA. The CDR3 has 13 residues. V was pared by 3 bases and J by 1 base, with 6 bases between. CDR3 DNA: TGTGCCAGCAGCTTGAGGTCGAACACTGAAGCTTTCTTT. Its protein is CASSLRSNTEAFF.

The gene calls are TRBV29-1 and TRBJ2-2; 8 bases are shared with TRBD1. Germline CDR1 is SQVTM and CDR2 is ANQGSEA. The V segment lost 8 bases and the J segment 1 base; nucleotides outside the gene matches: 9. The length of the CDR3 is 15 residues. CDR3 in DNA: TGCAGCATCCGCTCCGGGACAGGGAACACCGGGGAGCTGTTTTTT. This encodes CSIRSGTGNTGELFF.

The rearrangement links TRBV10-3 to TRBJ1-6; D call uncertain. The ends were cut back, 3 bases at V and 7 bases at J, with 10 bases in the middle. The CDR3 contains 14 residues. Germline CDR1 is ENHRY and CDR2 is SYGVKD. The CDR3 nucleotides are TGTGCCATCAGTGACCTCACCGGGAATTCACCCCTCCACTTT. Its protein product is CAISDLTGNSPLHF.

The V gene is TRBV4-2, the J gene TRBJ2-7, with D possibly being TRBD1 (6 bases). Trimming pared 4 bases from V and 6 bases from J, leaving 13 bases between. Per germline, CDR1 LGHNA and CDR2 YNFKEQ. There are 13 residues in the CDR3. CDR3 protein: CASSPGQGIEQYF. The CDR3 nucleotides read TGTGCCAGCAGCCCCGGGCAGGGGATCGAGCAGTACTTC.

The V and J genes are TRBV7-9 and TRBJ2-7; a possible D gene is TRBD2 (6 bases). Germline-derived CDR1 and CDR2 are SEHNR and FQNEAQ (reference sequence). This CDR3 is 15 amino acids long. Deletions cut 5 bases from V and 2 bases from J, with 16 bases between. CDR3 DNA: TGTGCCAGCAGCCGCATGGGACTTGAGACCTACGAGCAGTACTTC. It specifies CASSRMGLETYEQYF.